The 4 T cell receptor beta chains given below trace back to one sample, sequenced in a study of T cells in Graves' hyperthyroidism and ophthalmopathy. Template material for amplifying TCR beta CDR3 regions consisted of RNA transcripts. The HTBI primer set served for first-round RT-PCR of the TCR CDR3. MiXCR, run by TCRdb on the multiplex PCR reads, gives a single entry per CDR3 protein. Seen here are 400,000 to 500,000 distinct CDR3 sequences, 14% to 15% observed once, and the top ten hold less than 15%. Sequencing used blood. All receptors come from a man aged 18 to 29 with Graves' ophthalmopathy.

At least ten counts were recorded for this clonotype. The CDR3 is CASSSLWVRGDSYNEQFF. CDR3 bases: TGTGCCAGCAGCAGCCTATGGGTGCGGGGGGACTCCTACAATGAGCAGTTCTTC. The J gene is TRBJ2-1, the V gene TRBV6-2 or TRBV6-3; 8 nucleotides align to TRBD2. Germline V gene sequence: CDR1 MNHEY, CDR2 SVGEGT. The J segment lost 0 bases and the V segment lost 6 bases, leaving 13 bases of the junction unmatched. The CDR3 is made up of 18 amino acids.

This clonotype was counted ten times or more. This chain connects TRBV12-3 or TRBV12-4 to TRBJ2-5, with D perhaps TRBD1 (6 bases). This CDR3 region has 15 residues. Trimming pared 2 bases from V and 4 bases from J, leaving 14 bases between. CDR3 amino acids: CASSLTDSRGETQYF. The CDR3 DNA reads as TGTGCCAGCAGTTTAACGGACAGCCGGGGAGAGACCCAGTACTTC.

This clonotype was detected a few times. This chain links TRBV3-1 with TRBJ1-1; TRBD1 aligns across 7 bases. The CDR3 consists of 18 residues. The V segment lost 5 bases and the J segment 0 bases; nucleotides outside the gene matches: 15. CDR1 and CDR2 from the germline V gene are LGHDT and YNNKEL (reference sequence). The CDR3: CASSFQGQTLLLNTEAFF. CDR3 in DNA: TGTGCCAGCAGCTTTCAGGGACAGACTCTTCTCTTGAACACTGAAGCTTTCTTT.

Many counts were recorded for this clonotype. The chain uses TRBV12-3 or TRBV12-4 and TRBJ1-5; 10 nucleotides match TRBD1. Losses at the gene ends were 5 bases for V and 3 bases for J; bases not matched to a gene: 1. This CDR3 is 14 amino acids long. Here the CDR3 reads CASSDRGPNQPQHF. CDR3 bases: TGTGCCAGCAGTGACAGGGGGCCCAATCAGCCCCAGCATTTT.